The next 9 T cell receptor beta chains were all read from a single sample in a study of cytomegalovirus exposure and HLA in healthy donors. Here immunoSEQ multiplex PCR was the method, and the copy in TCRdb shows in-frame clones only, minus some. The sample includes about 130,000 clones, 89% of them seen just once. Source material: PBMCs. The receptors here all came from a woman under 30 in good health and CMV-seronegative.

The rearrangement links TRBV2 to TRBJ2-3, with 10 bases lining up with TRBD1. The CDR3 is made up of 14 amino acids. V lost 6 bases to trimming and J lost 7 bases; unmatched junction nucleotides: 7. CDR1 and CDR2 from the germline V gene are SNHLY and FYNNEI. CDR3: CASSPDRGLYTQYF. The DNA of the CDR3 is TGTGCCAGCAGCCCGGACAGGGGGTTGTATACGCAGTATTTT.

J is TRBJ1-4 and V is TRBV7-2; 10 bases agree with TRBD1. Germline V gives CDR1 SGHTA, CDR2 FQGNSA. This CDR3 spans 16 amino acids. V shed 4 bases and J 1 base; nucleotides not matched to a gene: 3. The CDR3 reads CASSSGQGVTNEKLFF. The CDR3 DNA is TGTGCCAGCAGCTCCGGACAGGGGGTAACTAATGAAAAACTGTTTTTT.

The rearrangement links TRBV5-1 to TRBJ1-4, with 8 bases identical to TRBD1. J gave up 10 bases and V 4 bases, and 9 bases lay outside the gene matches. The germline V gene has CDR1 SGHRS and CDR2 YFSETQ. The length of the CDR3 is 14 residues. CDR3 in amino acids: CASSEGTGGAKLFF. CDR3 in DNA: TGCGCCAGCAGCGAGGGGACAGGTGGTGCAAAACTGTTTTTT.

CDR3 DNA sequence: TGTGCCACCAGCAGAGCCTTAGAAAATTACAATGAGCAGTTCTTC. Its translation: CATSRALENYNEQFF. This chain joins TRBV15 and TRBJ2-1; no firm D call. V was clipped by 1 base and J by 4 bases, with 11 bases between them. The CDR3 spans 15 residues. The germline CDR1 and CDR2 sequences are LNHNV and YYDKDF (reference sequence).

This clone has only one observation. This sequence joins TRBV6-5 and TRBJ2-4, with 7 bases fitting TRBD1. V dropped 5 bases and J dropped 3; count of bases not matched to a gene: 7. Germline V gene sequence: CDR1 MNHEY, CDR2 SVGAGI. The CDR3 consists of 15 residues. The CDR3 protein is CASSPTGAIKNIQYF. The CDR3 DNA sequence: TGTGCCAGCAGTCCCACAGGGGCTATCAAAAACATTCAGTACTTC.

The chain combines TRBV6-1 with TRBJ1-2; no definite D call. Germline CDR1 reads MNHNS; CDR2 reads SASEGT. The V end lost 3 bases, the J end lost 4 bases, and 18 bases lay between the germline ends. This CDR3 region has 16 residues. This CDR3 is CASSDGPLTRGYGYTF. In nucleotides, the CDR3 is TGTGCCAGCAGTGATGGACCGCTCACTCGGGGCTATGGCTACACCTTC.

This clone showed up just a few times. V usage is TRBV4-1 and J usage is TRBJ2-2, with D maybe TRBD2 (6 bases). V lost 1 base and J 4 bases, leaving 16 bases between the germline ends. Germline CDR1 is MGHRA and CDR2 is YSYEKL. There are 17 residues in the CDR3. CDR3 nucleotides: TGCGCCAGCAGCCAAGTTGACCTAGGACTATCCACCGGGGAGCTGTTTTTT. It specifies CASSQVDLGLSTGELFF.

The chain is built from TRBV4-2 and TRBJ2-2; 8 bases match TRBD1. V dropped 3 bases and J dropped 1; count of bases not matched to a gene: 16. The V gene's germline CDR1 is LGHNA and CDR2 YNFKEQ. The CDR3 consists of 20 residues. CDR3 sequence: CASSHPGGQGAVRNTGELFF. For the CDR3, the DNA is TGTGCCAGCAGCCACCCAGGAGGTCAGGGGGCCGTTCGGAACACCGGGGAGCTGTTTTTT.

V gene TRBV5-4 combines with J gene TRBJ2-4, with 13 bases that match TRBD2. Germline values: CDR1 SGHNT, CDR2 YYREEE (reference sequence). There are 15 residues in the CDR3. V gave up 2 bases and J gave up 5 bases; unmatched junction bases: 1. The CDR3 DNA reads TGTGCCAGCAGCTTCACTAGCGGGGGGGAAAACATTCAGTACTTC. It is translated as CASSFTSGGENIQYF.